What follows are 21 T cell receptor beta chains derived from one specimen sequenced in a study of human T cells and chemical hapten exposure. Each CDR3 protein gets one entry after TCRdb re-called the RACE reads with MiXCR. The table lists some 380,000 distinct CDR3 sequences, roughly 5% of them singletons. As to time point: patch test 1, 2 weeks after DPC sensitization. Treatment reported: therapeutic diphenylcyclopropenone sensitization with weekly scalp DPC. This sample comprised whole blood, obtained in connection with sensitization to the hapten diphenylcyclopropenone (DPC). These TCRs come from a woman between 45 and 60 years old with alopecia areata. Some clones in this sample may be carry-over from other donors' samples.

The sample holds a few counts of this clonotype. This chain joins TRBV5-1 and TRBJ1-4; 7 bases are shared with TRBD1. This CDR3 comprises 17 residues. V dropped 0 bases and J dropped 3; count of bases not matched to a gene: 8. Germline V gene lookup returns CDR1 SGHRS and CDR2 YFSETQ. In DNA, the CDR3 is TGCGCCAGCAGCTTGGGTGCCAGGGGGGATGCTAATGAAAAACTGTTTTTT. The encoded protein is CASSLGARGDANEKLFF.

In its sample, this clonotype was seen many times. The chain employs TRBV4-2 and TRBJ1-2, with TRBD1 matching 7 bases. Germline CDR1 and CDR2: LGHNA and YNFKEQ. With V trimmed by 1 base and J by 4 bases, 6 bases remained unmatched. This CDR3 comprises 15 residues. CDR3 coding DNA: TGTGCCAGCAGCCAAGGCTTGCGACAGGGCTATGGCTACACCTTC. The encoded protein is CASSQGLRQGYGYTF.

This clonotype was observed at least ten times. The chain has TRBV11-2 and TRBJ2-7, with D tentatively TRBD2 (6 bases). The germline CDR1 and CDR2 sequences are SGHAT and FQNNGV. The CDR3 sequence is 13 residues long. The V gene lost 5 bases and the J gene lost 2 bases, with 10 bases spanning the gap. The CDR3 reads CASSGGTAYEQYF. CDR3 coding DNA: TGTGCCAGCAGCGGAGGGACGGCCTACGAGCAGTACTTC.

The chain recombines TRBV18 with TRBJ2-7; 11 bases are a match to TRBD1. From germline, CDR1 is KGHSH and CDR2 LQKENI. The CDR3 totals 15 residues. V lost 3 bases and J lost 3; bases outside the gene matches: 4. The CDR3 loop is CASSPGQGGIYEQYF. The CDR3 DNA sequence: TGTGCCAGCTCACCGGGACAGGGGGGCATCTACGAGCAGTACTTC.

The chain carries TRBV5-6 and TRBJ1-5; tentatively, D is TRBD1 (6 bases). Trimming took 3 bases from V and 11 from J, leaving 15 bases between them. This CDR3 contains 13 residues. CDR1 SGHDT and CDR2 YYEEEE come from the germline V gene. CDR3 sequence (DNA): TGTGCCAGCAGCTACGCAGGGGAGGTGGCCCAGCATTTT. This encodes CASSYAGEVAQHF.

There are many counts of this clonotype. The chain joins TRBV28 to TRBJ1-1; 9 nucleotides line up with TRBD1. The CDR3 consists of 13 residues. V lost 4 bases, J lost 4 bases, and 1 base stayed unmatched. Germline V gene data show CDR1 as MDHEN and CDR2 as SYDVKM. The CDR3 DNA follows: TGTGCCAGCAGTTGGACAGGGGCCACTGAAGCTTTCTTT. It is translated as CASSWTGATEAFF.

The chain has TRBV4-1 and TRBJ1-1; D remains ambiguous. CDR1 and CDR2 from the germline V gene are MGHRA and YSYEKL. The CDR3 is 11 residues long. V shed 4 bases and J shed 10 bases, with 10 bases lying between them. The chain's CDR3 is CASSLGSTAFF. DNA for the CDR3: TGCGCCAGCAGCCTGGGCAGCACAGCTTTCTTT.

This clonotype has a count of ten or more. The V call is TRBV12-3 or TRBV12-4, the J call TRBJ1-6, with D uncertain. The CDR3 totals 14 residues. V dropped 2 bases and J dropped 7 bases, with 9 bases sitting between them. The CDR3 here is CASSLKSKNSPLHF. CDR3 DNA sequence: TGTGCCAGCAGTTTAAAATCGAAAAATTCACCCCTCCACTTT.

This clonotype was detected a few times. The CDR3: CAWSPRGLMNTEAFF. DNA of the CDR3: TGTGCCTGGTCCCCCAGGGGGCTAATGAACACTGAAGCTTTCTTT. V usage is TRBV30 and J usage is TRBJ1-1, with 8 bases that match TRBD1. Per the germline V gene, CDR1 is GTSNPN and CDR2 is SVGIG (reference sequence). This CDR3 has 15 amino acids. V lost 5 bases and J lost 0; bases outside the gene matches: 8.

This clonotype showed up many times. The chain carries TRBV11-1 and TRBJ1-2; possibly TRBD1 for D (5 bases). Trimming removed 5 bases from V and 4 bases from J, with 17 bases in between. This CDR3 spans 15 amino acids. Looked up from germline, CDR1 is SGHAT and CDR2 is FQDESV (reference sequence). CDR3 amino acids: CASSPSGAGGYGYTF. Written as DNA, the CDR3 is TGTGCCAGCAGCCCGTCCGGGGCCGGGGGCTATGGCTACACCTTC.

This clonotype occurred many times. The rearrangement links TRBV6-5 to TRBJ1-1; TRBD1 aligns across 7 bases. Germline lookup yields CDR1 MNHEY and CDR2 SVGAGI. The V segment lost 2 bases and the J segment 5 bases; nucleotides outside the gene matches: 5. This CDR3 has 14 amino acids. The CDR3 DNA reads TGTGCCAGCAGTTACCCAGGGACAGCGACTGAAGCTTTCTTT. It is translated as CASSYPGTATEAFF.

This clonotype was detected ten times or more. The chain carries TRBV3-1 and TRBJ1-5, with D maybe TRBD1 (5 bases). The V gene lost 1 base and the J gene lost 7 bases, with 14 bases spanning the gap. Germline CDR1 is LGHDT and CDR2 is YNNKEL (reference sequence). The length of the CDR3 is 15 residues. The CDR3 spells CASSQGSQGGQPQHF. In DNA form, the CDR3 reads TGTGCCAGCAGCCAAGGGAGTCAGGGAGGCCAGCCCCAGCATTTT.

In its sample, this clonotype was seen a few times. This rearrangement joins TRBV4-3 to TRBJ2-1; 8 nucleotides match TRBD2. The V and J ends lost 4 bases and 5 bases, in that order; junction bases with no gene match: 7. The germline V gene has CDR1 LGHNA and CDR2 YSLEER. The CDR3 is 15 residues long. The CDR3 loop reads CASSPKRGRDNEQFF. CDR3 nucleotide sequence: TGCGCCAGCAGCCCCAAGCGGGGGAGGGACAATGAGCAGTTCTTC.

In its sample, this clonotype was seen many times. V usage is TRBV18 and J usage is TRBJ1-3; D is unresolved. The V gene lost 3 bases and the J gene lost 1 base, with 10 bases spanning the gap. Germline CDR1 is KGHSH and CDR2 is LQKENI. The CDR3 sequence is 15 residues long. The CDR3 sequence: CASSPLSISGNTIYF. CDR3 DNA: TGTGCCAGCTCACCCTTGTCGATATCTGGAAACACCATATATTTT.

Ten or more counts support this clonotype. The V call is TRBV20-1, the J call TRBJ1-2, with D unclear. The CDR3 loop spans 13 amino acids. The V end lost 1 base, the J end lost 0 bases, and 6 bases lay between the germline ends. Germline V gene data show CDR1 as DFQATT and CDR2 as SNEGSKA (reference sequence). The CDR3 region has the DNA TGCAGTGCTAGAGCGACGGCTAACTATGGCTACACCTTC. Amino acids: CSARATANYGYTF.

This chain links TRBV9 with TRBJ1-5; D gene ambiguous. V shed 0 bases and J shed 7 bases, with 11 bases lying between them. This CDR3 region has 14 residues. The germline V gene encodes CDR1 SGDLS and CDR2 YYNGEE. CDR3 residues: CASSVERAGQPQHF. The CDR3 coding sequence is TGTGCCAGCAGCGTAGAAAGGGCAGGACAGCCCCAGCATTTT.

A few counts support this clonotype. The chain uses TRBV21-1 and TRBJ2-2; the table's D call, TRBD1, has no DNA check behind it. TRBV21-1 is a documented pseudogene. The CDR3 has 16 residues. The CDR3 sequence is CASSKAEGFETGELFF. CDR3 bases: TGTGCCAGCAGCAAAGCCGAGGGGTTTGAGACCGGGGAGCTGTTTTTT.

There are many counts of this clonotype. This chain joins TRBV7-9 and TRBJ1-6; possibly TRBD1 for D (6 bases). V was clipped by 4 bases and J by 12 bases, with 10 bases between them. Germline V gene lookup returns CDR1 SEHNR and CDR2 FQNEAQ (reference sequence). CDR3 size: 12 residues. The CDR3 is CASSSQGRPLHF. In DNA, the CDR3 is TGTGCCAGCAGCTCACAGGGCCGACCCCTCCACTTT.

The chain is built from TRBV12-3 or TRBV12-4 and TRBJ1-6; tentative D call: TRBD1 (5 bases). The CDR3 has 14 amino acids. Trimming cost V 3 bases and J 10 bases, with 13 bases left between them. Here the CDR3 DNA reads TGTGCCAGCAGTTTCAACGGCGGGGACTCACCCCTCCACTTT. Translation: CASSFNGGDSPLHF.

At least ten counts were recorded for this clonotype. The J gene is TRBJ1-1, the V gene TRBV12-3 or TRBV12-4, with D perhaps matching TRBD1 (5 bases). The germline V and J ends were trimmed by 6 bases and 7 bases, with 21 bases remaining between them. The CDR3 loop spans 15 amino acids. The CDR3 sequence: CASSSPISDRFEAFF. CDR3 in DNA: TGTGCCAGCAGCTCTCCCATCTCCGACAGATTTGAAGCTTTCTTT.

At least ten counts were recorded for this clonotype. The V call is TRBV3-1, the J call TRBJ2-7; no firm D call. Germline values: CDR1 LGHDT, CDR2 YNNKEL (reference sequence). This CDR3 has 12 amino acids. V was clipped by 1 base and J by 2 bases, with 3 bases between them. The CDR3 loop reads CASSQGTYEQYF. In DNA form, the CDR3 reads TGTGCCAGCAGCCAAGGGACCTACGAGCAGTACTTC.